These 15 T cell receptor beta chains were all obtained from the same sample, sequenced in a study of siplizumab effects on memory and regulatory T cells. Data came from immunoSEQ multiplex PCR; TCRdb stores just in-frame clones and leaves some out. Of some 100,000 clones detected, about 93% appear once; the ten largest clones hold approximately 12%. The sequenced sample was non-Treg CD4+ T cells sorted from blood. Source of these receptors: a human donor in good health.

The chain combines TRBV4-2 with TRBJ2-5, with 15 bases lining up with TRBD2. Germline V gives CDR1 LGHNA, CDR2 YNFKEQ. V shed 3 bases and J 4 bases; nucleotides not matched to a gene: 9. This CDR3 is built from 18 residues. As DNA, the CDR3 is TGTGCCAGCAGCCATCCGGGACTAGCGGGAGGCGTTAGAGAGACCCAGTACTTC. It codes for CASSHPGLAGGVRETQYF.

V and J are TRBV12-5 and TRBJ2-1; a possible D gene is TRBD1 (6 bases). Germline values: CDR1 LGHNT, CDR2 FRNRAP. V dropped 4 bases and J dropped 3 bases, with 10 bases sitting between them. The CDR3 totals 14 residues. The CDR3 loop is CASGYGQFYNEQFF. In DNA form, the CDR3 reads TGTGCTAGTGGTTACGGACAGTTCTACAATGAGCAGTTCTTC.

The chain couples TRBV28 to TRBJ1-5; D ambiguous. The CDR3 loop spans 14 amino acids. V was cut by 5 bases and J by 2 bases, with 10 bases left in between. Looked up from germline, CDR1 is MDHEN and CDR2 is SYDVKM. DNA for the CDR3: TGTGCCAGCAGTATACAGCAGGGCAATCAGCCCCAGCATTTT. This encodes CASSIQQGNQPQHF.

In this sample, this clone turned up once. This chain connects TRBV5-1 to TRBJ2-7; 9 nucleotides align to TRBD1. CDR3 length: 15 residues. The J segment lost 4 bases and the V segment lost 4 bases, leaving 9 bases of the junction unmatched. Germline loops: CDR1 SGHRS, CDR2 YFSETQ. CDR3 residues: CASSPPGQGFYEQYF. The CDR3 DNA reads TGCGCCAGCAGCCCGCCGGGACAGGGATTTTACGAGCAGTACTTC.

In this sample, this clone turned up once. J is TRBJ2-3 and V is TRBV5-1; 10 nucleotides match TRBD1. Germline CDR1 SGHRS, CDR2 YFSETQ. CDR3 size: 16 residues. The junction had 6 bases not matched to a gene; V was cut back by 4 bases and J by 1 base. This chain's CDR3 is CASSRPGTGGTDTQYF. The CDR3 DNA reads as TGCGCCAGCAGCAGACCCGGGACAGGGGGCACAGATACGCAGTATTTT.

This sequence joins TRBV29-1 and TRBJ1-1, with D unclear. The V gene's germline CDR1 is SQVTM and CDR2 ANQGSEA. Trimming pared 7 bases from V and 4 bases from J, leaving 16 bases between. This CDR3 spans 13 amino acids. The chain's CDR3 is CSARLPRGTEAFF. CDR3 nucleotides: TGCAGCGCGCGCTTGCCTCGGGGCACTGAAGCTTTCTTT. The complete variable domain, with remaining parts taken from reference TRBV29-1 and TRBJ1-1, reads SAVISQKPSRDICQRGTSLTIQCQVDSQVTMMFWYRQQPGQSLTLIATANQGSEATYESGFVIDKFPISRPNLTFSTLTVSNMSPEDSSIYLCSARLPRGTEAFFGQGTRLTVV.

This chain uses TRBV7-2 with TRBJ1-1; 7 bases are a match to TRBD1. Germline trimming cut 5 bases from V and 4 bases from J; bases unmatched to any gene: 7. This CDR3 comprises 14 residues. The germline V gene has CDR1 SGHTA and CDR2 FQGNSA. The CDR3 protein is CASSEQGFLTEAFF. The CDR3 nucleotides are TGTGCCAGCAGCGAACAGGGGTTCCTCACTGAAGCTTTCTTT.

This clone was observed a single time. J is TRBJ2-7 and V is TRBV19; unclear D gene. This CDR3 has 14 amino acids. Trimming took 3 bases from V and 1 from J, leaving 10 bases between them. Germline V gene data show CDR1 as LNHDA and CDR2 as SQIVND (reference sequence). The DNA for the CDR3 is TGTGCCAGTAGTATTGGTCTGGGTTCCTACGAGCAGTACTTC. Translated: CASSIGLGSYEQYF.

This sequence joins TRBV29-1 and TRBJ2-3; 10 bases line up with TRBD2. This CDR3 has 16 residues. Germline V gives CDR1 SQVTM, CDR2 ANQGSEA. The V segment lost 7 bases and the J segment 2 bases; nucleotides outside the gene matches: 12. CDR3 sequence (DNA): TGCAGCGCCGGGGGGAGTAGCGGGAGGTACACAGATACGCAGTATTTT. It yields the protein CSAGGSSGRYTDTQYF.

J is TRBJ2-5 and V is TRBV5-4; the match to TRBD1 covers 7 bases. This CDR3 is 15 amino acids long. Germline-derived CDR1 and CDR2 are SGHNT and YYREEE (reference sequence). Trimming removed 4 bases from V and 5 bases from J; junction bases left unmatched: 11. The CDR3 region has the DNA TGTGCCAGCAGCACGACAGAGACAGGGACCGAGACCCAGTACTTC. Encoded protein: CASSTTETGTETQYF.

This chain uses TRBV6-1 with TRBJ2-5; tentatively, D is TRBD1 or TRBD2 (5 bases each). This CDR3 region has 13 residues. Trimming removed 3 bases at V and 5 bases at J, with 10 bases between. CDR1 and CDR2 from the germline V gene are MNHNS and SASEGT. The CDR3 bases are TGTGCCAGCAGTGAGAGGGGTTGGGAGACCCAGTACTTC. It yields the protein CASSERGWETQYF.

V and J are TRBV10-3 and TRBJ2-1; maybe TRBD2 (5 bases). Deletions cut 4 bases from V and 10 bases from J, with 14 bases between. Germline-derived CDR1 and CDR2 are ENHRY and SYGVKD. CDR3 length equals 13 residues. CDR3 bases: TGTGCCATCAGTGCCGACTACTCTACAGAGCAGTTCTTC. It yields the protein CAISADYSTEQFF.

This chain joins TRBV29-1 and TRBJ2-3, with D possibly being TRBD2 (6 bases). Trimming pared 3 bases from V and 5 bases from J, leaving 15 bases between. Germline CDR1 reads SQVTM; CDR2 reads ANQGSEA. The CDR3 covers 14 residues. The CDR3 DNA is TGCAGCGTTGACGGGAGAGAAGGGTTAGATACGCAGTATTTT. Translating it yields CSVDGREGLDTQYF.

This sequence joins TRBV25-1 and TRBJ2-1; 14 positions match TRBD2. The ends lost 4 bases at V and 7 bases at J; junction bases unmatched: 3. Germline values: CDR1 MGHDK, CDR2 SYGVNS. This CDR3 is 15 amino acids long. The chain's CDR3 is CASSATSGRGNEQFF. In DNA form, the CDR3 reads TGTGCCAGCAGTGCGACTAGCGGGAGGGGGAATGAGCAGTTCTTC.

The chain uses TRBV29-1 and TRBJ2-3, with 11 bases identical to TRBD2. V lost 6 bases, J lost 2 bases, and 4 bases stayed unmatched. Germline-derived CDR1 and CDR2 are SQVTM and ANQGSEA. The CDR3 spans 14 residues. Here the CDR3 DNA reads TGCAGCGTCCGGGGACTAGCGGTCACAGATACGCAGTATTTT. It translates to CSVRGLAVTDTQYF.